This TCR beta chain was captured in a study of T-cell memory formation after mild COVID-19 listed by TCRdb under 2021. Turning to the overall study: TCR sequence clusters from the two donors were found to be largely donor specific. T-cell clones expanding and contracting after mild COVID-19 in a couple of donors were tracked by longitudinal TCRalpha and TCRbeta repertoire sequencing. Two young, previously healthy adult volunteers made up the cohort, one male and one female. The paper as a whole reports these results and caveats: Clones contracting from day 15 to 85 had balanced CD4/CD8 phenotypes, while a second wave expanding from day 15 to 37 was biased towards CD4+. Only a couple of mild cases were covered in the study, and larger cohorts including severe cases with pre-infection samples were considered necessary. Some responding clones were detected in pre-infection memory, which suggested that pre-existing cross-reactive memory T cells had joined the SARS-CoV-2 response. SARS-CoV-2 specificity of the second-wave clones peaking on day 37 was not confirmed. Contracting CD4+ clones were located mainly in the CM and EM memory subsets, whereas CD8+ clones were found to be enriched in EMRA.

This clonotype has a handful of counts. Its binding antigen is unknown. No base qualities exist here, and no much larger clone lies one base off it. PBMCs were isolated by Ficoll-Paque density gradient centrifugation. TCRdb shows the sequencer as Illumina NovaSeq 6000. TCRalpha and TCRbeta cDNA libraries were constructed by 5'RACE with constant-segment primers, with sample barcodes and unique molecular identifiers being introduced. Trizol reagent was used to extract RNA from every sample. The libraries were amplified in two PCR steps, and the second step added a second sample barcode and Illumina TruSeq adapters. Sequencing of the libraries was done on an Illumina NovaSeq, producing 2 x 150 bp paired-end reads. On the study's bioinformatics: Demultiplexing of reads and collapsing into UMI-guided consensus sequences were performed with migec v1.2.7. Using mixcr v2.1.11, UMI consensuses were aligned to TRA and TRB V and J templates and then assembled into clonotypes. Expanded or contracted clonotypes were those called significant by both edgeR and NoisET, with noise models trained on biological replicates. For edgeR calls, the cutoffs were a false discovery rate-adjusted p below 0.01 and a log2 fold-change threshold of 1. PCA with hierarchical clustering of max-normalized trajectories of the 1000 most abundant clonotypes was used as exploratory dynamics analysis. Separately sequenced CD4+ and CD8+ repertoires were used to assign the CD4 or CD8 phenotype of responding clones. TCRdb trimmed public reads at Q25 via fastp, called clones via MiXCR and kept in-frame beta chains. Here each entry gathers all rows of one CDR3 protein and keeps the most common genes and DNA. The V and J calls were not made by the authors but by TCRdb's processing. Within this sample are 450,000 to 650,000 distinct CDR3 sequences, with 20% of them counted one time only. The ten biggest clones cover approximately 12% of the sample.

Sequencing input: PBMCs or a T cell subset sorted from them (not recorded which). This TCR was sampled from an adult woman who had mild COVID-19 (a few samples of this study predate the infection). The sample titles of this study are shuffled in the database, so cell type and time point are left out; the donor was told from shared clones.

CDR3 sequence: CASSLAPLGGSSYEQYF. In nucleotides, the sequence is TGTGCCAGCAGCTTGGCCCCCTTAGGGGGATCCTCCTACGAGCAGTACTTC. The rearranged segments are TRBV5-5 and TRBJ2-7; the D region possibly corresponds to TRBD1 (6 bases align). V gives up 0 bases and J gives up 0 bases, and the segment between their germline ends measures 16 bases. Sequences SGHKS (CDR1) and YYEKEE (CDR2) are obtained from the germline V gene (reference sequence). Its CDR3 holds 17 amino acids, cysteine through phenylalanine. CDR3 DNA only is kept here, 51 bases in frame from base 1.